The entry below gives a single T cell receptor beta chain sequence along with its context. Germline V gene sequence: CDR1 SGHRS, CDR2 YFSETQ. This CDR3 comprises 14 residues. V dropped 4 bases and J dropped 3 bases, with 10 bases sitting between them. This sample is part of a study of type 1 regulatory T cells. Study-level information: This in vitro CD4 product, T-allo10, is enriched for Tr1 cells and alloantigen-specific.

MiXCR, applied by TCRdb to the reads, yields one record per CDR3 protein. In the table there are 75,000 to 100,000 distinct CDR3 sequences, around 30% of which are singletons. The chain recombines TRBV5-1 with TRBJ2-2, with D possibly called TRBD1 or TRBD2 (6 bases each). Sequenced input: CD4+ T cells, either the whole sample or a sorted fraction (not recorded which). The TCR sequence derives from a human donor in good health. In DNA form, the CDR3 reads TGCGCCAGCAGCGCGGAGGGGGACACCGGGGAGCTGTTTTTT. This codes for CASSAEGDTGELFF.